These T cell receptor beta chains were read from a single sample in a study of T cells after posttransplantation cyclophosphamide. Clones were sequenced by immunoSEQ multiplex PCR, and TCRdb holds only the in-frame ones, with some missing. The sample lists roughly 18,000 clones; less than 85% were seen once. Sequenced material: memory CD4+ T cells sorted from blood. The receptors originated from a man between 25 and 39 years old in good health and a related stem cell transplant donor. CDR3s include the opening cysteine and the closing phenylalanine or tryptophan. D genes are given only for firm matches. The size entry is marked missing in some rows and otherwise reads once, few, many or a size class.

20	-	TRBV11-3	TRBD2	TRBJ2-7	TGTGCCAGCAGCTTATTACGGTCCGGGACTAGCGGGGGCGTTTCCTACGAGCAGTACTTC	CASSLLRSGTSGGVSYEQYF
16	-	TRBV5-1	TRBD2	TRBJ2-1	TGCGCCAGCAGCTTCTTACTAGCGGGGGGGTACAATGAGCAGTTCTTC	CASSFLLAGGYNEQFF
12	-	TRBV10-2	-	TRBJ2-7	TGCGCCAGCAGTGATGACCCCCGGGGGCAGTACTTC	CASSDDPRGQYF
15	-	TRBV12-5	-	TRBJ2-7	TGTGCTAGTGGTTTGGTACGTGCGGAACACTACGAGCAGTACTTC	CASGLVRAEHYEQYF
17	-	TRBV27	TRBD2	TRBJ2-3	TGTGCCAGCAGACGGACTAGCGGGGGGTCCTACACAGATACGCAGTATTTT	CASRRTSGGSYTDTQYF
15	-	TRBV11-3	TRBD1	TRBJ1-3	TGTGCCAGCAGCTTCTCAGGGGGCTCTGGAAACACCATATATTTT	CASSFSGGSGNTIYF
14	-	TRBV5-1	TRBD1	TRBJ2-7	TGCGCCAGCAGCTTTCAAGGACAGGTCTACGAGCAGTACTTC	CASSFQGQVYEQYF
15	-	TRBV9	-	TRBJ1-1	TGTGCCAGCAGCCCGAGGGACACCTTAGGCACTGAAGCTTTCTTT	CASSPRDTLGTEAFF
15	-	TRBV2	-	TRBJ2-3	TGTGCCAGCAGTCCCTGGGGGGGGGCGTCAGATACGCAGTATTTT	CASSPWGGASDTQYF
13	-	TRBV7-9	TRBD1	TRBJ2-7	TGTGCCAGCAGCCGCCAGGGGGCCGGCGAGCAGTACTTC	CASSRQGAGEQYF
13	-	TRBV6-5	TRBD1	TRBJ1-4	TGTGCCAGCAAACTAGGACAGGGTGAAAAACTGTTTTTT	CASKLGQGEKLFF
16	-	TRBV7-9	-	TRBJ1-6	TGTGCCAGCAGCCCCTGGGTTGGTAAGGAGGATTCACCCCTCCACTTT	CASSPWVGKEDSPLHF
14	-	TRBV18	-	TRBJ2-1	TGTGCCAGCTCATCCTCCGCGAGGAACAATGAGCAGTTCTTC	CASSSSARNNEQFF
12	-	TRBV29-1	-	TRBJ2-5	TGCAGCGTTGAAAAGAGACAAGAGACCCAGTACTTC	CSVEKRQETQYF
18	-	TRBV9	-	TRBJ1-1	TGTGCCAGCAGCGTAGGGAATAATTTCGGGGGGCACAACACTGAAGCTTTCTTT	CASSVGNNFGGHNTEAFF
14	-	TRBV28	-	TRBJ2-7	TGTGCCAGCAGTTTAGCGGTGGGGCGATACGAGCAGTACTTC	CASSLAVGRYEQYF
16	once	TRBV11-2	-	TRBJ2-3	TGTGCCAGCAGCTTAGGGACAACATCTGGCACAGATACGCAGTATTTT	CASSLGTTSGTDTQYF
15	-	TRBV5-6	TRBD1	TRBJ2-5	TGTGCCAGCAGCTTGCTGGACAGGGGAATTGAGACCCAGTACTTC	CASSLLDRGIETQYF
16	-	TRBV28	TRBD1	TRBJ2-4	TGTGCCAGCAGTAGCCCGACAGGGGGCGAGTGGAACATTCAGTACTTC	CASSSPTGGEWNIQYF
13	-	TRBV6-1	-	TRBJ2-3	TGTGCCAGCAGGGGAGCTAGCACAGATACGCAGTATTTT	CASRGASTDTQYF
15	-	TRBV5-1	TRBD2	TRBJ2-5	TGCGCCAGCAGCTTGGGACCGGGCGGGGGGGAGACCCAGTACTTC	CASSLGPGGGETQYF
14	-	TRBV10-3	-	TRBJ1-4	TGTGCCATCAGTGGAACAGGAAGAGGTGAAAAACTGTTTTTT	CAISGTGRGEKLFF
16	few	TRBV12-5	-	TRBJ1-1	TGTGCTAGTGCCCTGAACCGGGTTGGGTGGAACACTGAAGCTTTCTTT	CASALNRVGWNTEAFF
14	-	TRBV6-5	TRBD1	TRBJ1-1	TGTGCCAGCAGTCGGACAGGGCAGAACACTGAAGCTTTCTTT	CASSRTGQNTEAFF
16	-	TRBV7-3	-	TRBJ1-2	TGTGCCAGCAGCTTAGGCCCCTCAGGGCTTTCCTATGGCTACACCTTC	CASSLGPSGLSYGYTF
19	few	TRBV5-3	TRBD2	TRBJ2-3	TGTGCCAGAAGCTTGGACATCCTACTAGCGGGGGGCACCACGGATACGCAGTATTTT	CARSLDILLAGGTTDTQYF
15	-	TRBV19	TRBD1	TRBJ1-4	TGTGCCAGTAGTGGAAGACAGGGCGCTAATGAAAAACTGTTTTTT	CASSGRQGANEKLFF
16	few	TRBV2	-	TRBJ1-4	TGTGCCAGCAGTGAAAGGGGGAGAGGGGCTAATGAAAAACTGTTTTTT	CASSERGRGANEKLFF
11	-	TRBV20-1	-	TRBJ2-5	TGCAGTGCTAGCGGGGGAGAGACCCAGTACTTC	CSASGGETQYF